This T cell receptor beta chain derives from a study of patients and donors after allogeneic stem cell transplantation. The length of the CDR3 is 11 residues. Between the trimmed V and J ends, which lost 8 bases and 15 bases, there was a span of 17 bases. Germline V gene lookup returns CDR1 MNHNS and CDR2 SASEGT. TCRdb redid the calling of the RT-PCR reads with MiXCR, one entry per CDR3 protein. The sample has about 160,000 distinct CDR3 sequences, around 30% seen once. This TCR came from a human donor who was either an allogeneic HSCT recipient or a stem cell or donor lymphocyte infusion donor (not recorded which). It is not recorded whose cells these are; they may come from a transplant donor. Sequencing was performed on blood, either unsorted or a sorted T cell fraction (not recorded which). This rearrangement joins TRBV6-1 to TRBJ1-5, with a tentative D call TRBD1 (5 bases). The CDR3 loop is CASAGGGLLHF. CDR3 nucleotides: TGTGCCAGCGCCGGGGGAGGCCTTTTGCATTTT.